The 19 T cell receptor beta chains in this list originate from one sample, sequenced in a study of long-term antiretroviral therapy in people with HIV. It was version v3.0 of the immunoSEQ assay that was run at survey level. This table comes from immunoSEQ multiplex PCR, and its TCRdb copy is limited to in-frame clones, with some not included. The table records 13,000 or so clones, 75% to 85% of them present only once. The sequenced sample was unsorted PBMCs, obtained 3.2 years before starting antiretroviral therapy. These TCRs come from a man between 40 and 49 years old with HIV.

This chain links TRBV29-1 with TRBJ1-4, with D uncertain. Trimming took off 6 bases at V and 4 bases at J, with 9 bases between the two ends. The germline V gene has CDR1 SQVTM and CDR2 ANQGSEA. The CDR3 contains 12 residues. CDR3 DNA: TGCAGCGTCGCTCGGGTTAATGAAAAACTGTTTTTT. Translation: CSVARVNEKLFF.

Only one count was recorded for this clone. The rearrangement joins TRBV11-2 to TRBJ1-2; D possibly corresponds to TRBD1 (5 bases). Germline assignment: CDR1 SGHAT and CDR2 FQNNGV. With 1 base removed from V and 4 bases from J, the gap between germline ends came to 10 bases. This CDR3 is 14 amino acids long. CDR3 nucleotide sequence: TGTGCCAGCAGCTTAGGCGAGACAGTCTATGGCTACACCTTC. It codes for CASSLGETVYGYTF.

V and J are TRBV4-1 and TRBJ2-7; D unclear. V lost 2 bases and J 2 bases, leaving 10 bases between the germline ends. The germline V gene has CDR1 MGHRA and CDR2 YSYEKL. This CDR3 is 14 amino acids long. The CDR3 nucleotides are TGCGCCAGCAGCCAACAGGTGCCCACCTACGAGCAGTACTTC. Encoded protein: CASSQQVPTYEQYF.

A few counts support this clone. The chain links TRBV7-9 to TRBJ1-2; perhaps TRBD1 as D (5 bases). CDR1 is SEHNR, CDR2 FQNEAQ, per germline (reference sequence). V was pared by 4 bases and J by 0 bases, with 21 bases between. This CDR3 comprises 18 residues. The CDR3 sequence: CASSSGGDGDLANYGYTF. The CDR3, as DNA: TGTGCCAGCAGCTCCGGCGGGGACGGAGACTTAGCTAACTATGGCTACACCTTC.

The chain uses TRBV30 and TRBJ2-7, with D possibly TRBD1 on 6 matching bases. CDR3 length equals 12 residues. The germline V and J ends were trimmed by 0 bases and 3 bases, with 6 bases remaining between them. Germline values: CDR1 GTSNPN, CDR2 SVGIG (reference sequence). In DNA form, the CDR3 reads TGTGCCTGGAGTGTACAGGGCTACGAGCAGTACTTC. Protein: CAWSVQGYEQYF. Combining the CDR3 with reference TRBV30 and TRBJ2-7 gives the whole variable domain SQTIHQWPATLVQPVGSPLSLECTVEGTSNPNLYWYRQAAGRGLQLLFYSVGIGQISSEVPQNLSASRPQDRQFILSSKKLLLSDSGFYLCAWSVQGYEQYFGPGTRLTVT.

This clone was seen a single time. The CDR3 protein is CASSLGQGDQPQHF. The CDR3 region has the DNA TGTGCCAGCAGCTTGGGACAGGGGGATCAGCCCCAGCATTTT. The chain has TRBV5-8 and TRBJ1-5; TRBD1 matches at 9 bases. The CDR3 totals 14 residues. Germline trimming cut 0 bases from V and 5 bases from J; bases unmatched to any gene: 0. CDR1 and CDR2 (germline): SGHTS, YDEGEE. The complete variable domain, with remaining parts taken from reference TRBV5-8 and TRBJ1-5, reads EAGVTQSPTHLIKTRGQQATLRCSPISGHTSVYWYQQALGLGLQFLLWYDEGEERNRGNFPPRFSGRQFPNYSSELNVNALELEDSALYLCASSLGQGDQPQHFGDGTRLSIL.

J is TRBJ2-1 and V is TRBV7-9; TRBD2 aligns across 12 bases. The V and J ends lost 0 bases and 2 bases, in that order; junction bases with no gene match: 8. Germline V lookup: CDR1 SEHNR, CDR2 FQNEAQ (reference sequence). The length of the CDR3 is 19 residues. The CDR3: CASSLARLAGALTYNEQFF. DNA for the CDR3: TGTGCCAGCAGCTTAGCAAGACTAGCGGGGGCCCTCACCTACAATGAGCAGTTCTTC.

V and J are TRBV2 and TRBJ2-4; no firm D call. CDR3 size: 16 residues. The germline V gene has CDR1 SNHLY and CDR2 FYNNEI. Trimming removed 1 base from V and 1 base from J, with 11 bases in between. This chain's CDR3 is CASSEGKGLAKNIQYF. CDR3 bases: TGTGCCAGCAGTGAAGGGAAAGGGTTGGCCAAAAACATTCAGTACTTC.

The chain joins TRBV2 to TRBJ2-6; D call uncertain. V lost 3 bases and J lost 0, with 6 bases in between. The CDR3 runs to 15 residues. The V gene's germline CDR1 is SNHLY and CDR2 FYNNEI. The chain's CDR3 is CASSDQSSGANVLTF. In nucleotides, the CDR3 is TGTGCCAGCAGTGACCAAAGCTCTGGGGCCAACGTCCTGACTTTC.

The V and J genes are TRBV10-3 and TRBJ1-6; TRBD1 is a possible D gene (5 bases). The CDR3 contains 13 residues. Trimming took off 8 bases at V and 10 bases at J, with 15 bases between the two ends. Germline V lookup: CDR1 ENHRY, CDR2 SYGVKD. The CDR3 protein is CAIGGRAESPLHF. The CDR3 DNA reads TGTGCCATCGGGGGGAGAGCGGAATCACCCCTCCACTTT.

The gene calls are TRBV5-6 and TRBJ2-2; maybe TRBD2 (5 bases). With 0 bases removed from V and 1 base from J, the gap between germline ends came to 7 bases. This CDR3 has 15 residues. Germline lookup yields CDR1 SGHDT and CDR2 YYEEEE. The CDR3 region is CASSLVRGNTGELFF. CDR3 nucleotide sequence: TGTGCCAGCAGCTTGGTACGGGGGAACACCGGGGAGCTGTTTTTT. Complete variable domain (other parts from reference TRBV5-6 and TRBJ2-2): DAGVTQSPTHLIKTRGQQVTLRCSPKSGHDTVSWYQQALGQGPQFIFQYYEEEERQRGNFPDRFSGHQFPNYSSELNVNALLLGDSALYLCASSLVRGNTGELFFGEGSRLTVL.

The V call is TRBV5-5, the J call TRBJ2-4; 8 nucleotides line up with TRBD2. The CDR3 length is 17 residues. V shed 3 bases and J 7 bases; nucleotides not matched to a gene: 15. Germline CDR1 reads SGHKS; CDR2 reads YYEKEE (reference sequence). In nucleotides, the CDR3 is TGTGCCAGCAGCTCTGAAGGCGGGGGGAGCCAATGGAACATTCAGTACTTC. It translates to CASSSEGGGSQWNIQYF.

This sequence joins TRBV19 and TRBJ1-3; D unresolved. This CDR3 has 14 amino acids. Germline V CDR1 and CDR2: LNHDA, SQIVND (reference sequence). Trimming removed 5 bases at V and 0 bases at J, with 8 bases between. The CDR3 DNA reads TGTGCCAGTAGTGGCGGACTCTCTGGAAACACCATATATTTT. Its translation is CASSGGLSGNTIYF.

V is TRBV5-1 and J is TRBJ1-2; D remains ambiguous. Trimming pared 0 bases from V and 3 bases from J, leaving 6 bases between. CDR3 length: 13 amino acids. CDR1 is SGHRS and CDR2 is YFSETQ in the germline V gene. This chain's CDR3 is CASSLDGDYGYTF. The CDR3 DNA reads TGCGCCAGCAGCTTGGACGGGGACTATGGCTACACCTTC.

The J gene is TRBJ1-5, the V gene TRBV21-1; the DNA was not compared with TRBD1, the D call given in the table. TRBV21-1 is classified as a pseudogene. CDR3 length: 15 amino acids. The CDR3 DNA sequence: TGTGCCAGCAGCGTCCGACAGGGAAGCAATCAGCCCCAGCATTTT. As protein: CASSVRQGSNQPQHF.

The V gene is TRBV25-1, the J gene TRBJ1-2; TRBD1 aligns across 10 bases. J gave up 2 bases and V 6 bases, and 6 bases lay outside the gene matches. This CDR3 comprises 15 residues. Germline V gene data show CDR1 as MGHDK and CDR2 as SYGVNS. CDR3 nucleotides: TGTGCCAGCAGGGCTAGACAGGGGGCCAACTATGGCTACACCTTC. It encodes CASRARQGANYGYTF.

The gene calls are TRBV5-6 and TRBJ1-1; 7 bases line up with TRBD1. CDR1 SGHDT and CDR2 YYEEEE come from the germline V gene. CDR3 size: 13 residues. V was clipped by 4 bases and J by 4 bases; unmatched bases: 4. The CDR3, as DNA: TGTGCCAGCAGCCTACAGGGGCCCACTGAAGCTTTCTTT. This translates into CASSLQGPTEAFF.

This rearrangement joins TRBV7-8 to TRBJ1-2, with 7 bases fitting TRBD1. Trimming cost V 3 bases and J 8 bases; bases outside gene matches: 6. The germline gives CDR1 SGHVS, CDR2 FQNEAQ. The CDR3 consists of 13 residues. The CDR3 sequence: CASSFRTGKGYTF. The CDR3 coding sequence is TGTGCCAGCAGCTTTAGGACAGGAAAGGGCTACACCTTC.

This clone was picked up one time. V usage is TRBV5-1 and J usage is TRBJ2-2; D ambiguous. V was cut by 9 bases and J by 3 bases, with 15 bases left in between. Germline V lookup: CDR1 SGHRS, CDR2 YFSETQ. This CDR3 is built from 14 residues. DNA of the CDR3: TGCGCCACCCAGGATCAGCCGGACACCGGGGAGCTGTTTTTT. Its protein is CATQDQPDTGELFF.